This passage covers 20 T cell receptor beta chains from one sample sequenced in a study of T cell repertoires in cytomegalovirus infection. TCRdb called the reads again in MiXCR, with one record for every CDR3 protein. The sample consists of some 500,000 distinct CDR3 sequences, around a third of them appearing once. The antigens these receptors bind are not known. Sequencing was performed on cultured PBMCs, taken from culture after CMV antigen stimulation. The receptors here all came from a human donor in good health (CMV status not recorded). Some clones in this sample may be carry-over from other donors' samples.

This clonotype was picked up many times. This chain joins TRBV7-2 and TRBJ2-3; no reliable D call. Trimming pared 1 base from V and 4 bases from J, leaving 3 bases between. Germline values: CDR1 SGHTA, CDR2 FQGNSA. This CDR3 comprises 12 residues. The CDR3 nucleotides are TGTGCCAGCAGCTTAGACTCAGATACGCAGTATTTT. Protein: CASSLDSDTQYF.

The rearrangement links TRBV12-3 or TRBV12-4 to TRBJ2-5, with D perhaps TRBD1 or TRBD2 (6 bases each). Trimming removed 7 bases at V and 2 bases at J, with 14 bases between. The CDR3 has 14 amino acids. The CDR3 nucleotides read TGTGCCAGCAACTCAAGGGGGGCACAAGAGACCCAGTACTTC. This translates into CASNSRGAQETQYF.

This clonotype was picked up a small number of times. This chain uses TRBV7-6 with TRBJ1-2, with a weak D call TRBD1 (5 bases). CDR1 is SGHVS, CDR2 FNYEAQ, per germline. The CDR3 is 15 amino acids. Trimming left V 4 bases short and J 4 bases short, with 16 bases between. CDR3 nucleotide sequence: TGTGCCAGCAGCTCATCCGGGGGTGCTGGCTATGGCTACACCTTC. It is translated as CASSSSGGAGYGYTF.

The chain carries TRBV11-2 and TRBJ2-3, with D possibly TRBD2 on 5 matching bases. V shed 4 bases and J shed 0 bases, with 17 bases lying between them. This CDR3 comprises 17 residues. The germline V gene has CDR1 SGHAT and CDR2 FQNNGV. The CDR3 nucleotides read TGTGCCAGCAGCTCCCACCCCCGGGGAACTAGCACAGATACGCAGTATTTT. Protein product: CASSSHPRGTSTDTQYF. The full variable domain, completed using reference TRBV11-2 and TRBJ2-3, is EAGVAQSPRYKIIEKRQSVAFWCNPISGHATLYWYQQILGQGPKLLIQFQNNGVVDDSQLPKDRFSAERLKGVDSTLKIQPAKLEDSAVYLCASSSHPRGTSTDTQYFGPGTRLTVL.

This rearrangement joins TRBV25-1 to TRBJ1-3; no reliable D call. The V end lost 7 bases, the J end lost 8 bases, and 15 bases lay between the germline ends. Germline loops: CDR1 MGHDK, CDR2 SYGVNS. The CDR3 is 13 amino acids. CDR3 coding DNA: TGTGCCAGCACCCTAGGGCCCAAAGACACCATATATTTT. Translation: CASTLGPKDTIYF.

V is TRBV12-3 or TRBV12-4 and J is TRBJ2-1, with TRBD2 matching over 8 bases. The V and J ends lost 2 bases and 2 bases, in that order; junction bases with no gene match: 5. There are 16 residues in the CDR3. The chain's CDR3 is CASSLNAGGTYNEQFF. In nucleotides, the CDR3 is TGTGCCAGCAGTTTAAACGCGGGAGGTACCTACAATGAGCAGTTCTTC.

The J gene is TRBJ1-3, the V gene TRBV6-6, with 9 bases aligning to TRBD1. This CDR3 region has 18 residues. The ends lost 0 bases at V and 4 bases at J; junction bases unmatched: 10. CDR1 and CDR2 (germline): MNHNY, SVGAGI (reference sequence). Here the CDR3 reads CASSYSSAGGTGGNTIYF. The CDR3 DNA sequence: TGTGCCAGCAGTTACTCTTCCGCGGGGGGGACAGGGGGAAACACCATATATTTT.

This chain uses TRBV29-1 with TRBJ1-1; no clear D. The CDR3 has 11 amino acids. Germline lookup yields CDR1 SQVTM and CDR2 ANQGSEA. Trimming stripped 6 bases from V and 1 base from J, with 6 bases between. The CDR3 is CSVIQNTEAFF. Here the CDR3 DNA reads TGCAGCGTGATTCAGAACACTGAAGCTTTCTTT.

The rearrangement links TRBV12-3 or TRBV12-4 to TRBJ2-5; no firm D call. The CDR3 is 12 residues long. V dropped 6 bases and J dropped 2 bases, with 7 bases sitting between them. The CDR3 bases are TGTGCCAGCAGGAAGGGTCAAGAGACCCAGTACTTC. The encoded protein is CASRKGQETQYF.

The CDR3 DNA sequence: TGTGCCAGCAGTTTAATTGGAGGTTCGGGCGGAACCTACGAGCAGTACTTC. This translates into CASSLIGGSGGTYEQYF. The chain employs TRBV28 and TRBJ2-7; D might be TRBD2 (5 bases). Trimming left V 2 bases short and J 2 bases short, with 19 bases between. Per the germline V gene, CDR1 is MDHEN and CDR2 is SYDVKM. The CDR3 contains 17 residues.

The genes are TRBV23-1 and TRBJ2-2; TRBD2 aligns across 11 bases. TRBV23-1 is flagged as an ORF with uncertain function. The CDR3 covers 16 residues. Trimming cost V 4 bases and J 4 bases; bases outside gene matches: 5. CDR3 DNA: TGCGCCAGCAGTCGAAGGACTAGCGGGCGCACCGGGGAGCTGTTTTTT. Protein: CASSRRTSGRTGELFF.

The J gene is TRBJ2-3, the V gene TRBV20-1; 8 bases map to TRBD2. J gave up 4 bases and V 5 bases, and 8 bases lay outside the gene matches. CDR1 and CDR2 (germline): DFQATT, SNEGSKA (reference sequence). The CDR3 sequence is 14 residues long. CDR3 loop: CSAWTSRGPDTQYF. The CDR3 bases are TGCAGTGCTTGGACTAGCCGGGGCCCAGATACGCAGTATTTT.

The gene calls are TRBV7-9 and TRBJ2-7; 8 nucleotides match TRBD2. Unmatched junction bases numbered 10, after V lost 5 bases and J lost 7 bases. The V gene's germline CDR1 is SEHNR and CDR2 FQNEAQ (reference sequence). This CDR3 is 14 amino acids long. CDR3 region: CASSPIPGLGEQYV. For the CDR3, the DNA is TGTGCCAGCAGCCCCATTCCGGGACTAGGGGAGCAGTACGTC.

This clonotype has more than one count but fewer than ten. The chain carries TRBV14 and TRBJ2-3, with D unresolved. This CDR3 spans 16 amino acids. Germline CDR1 is SGHDN and CDR2 is FVKESK. V was clipped by 1 base and J by 3 bases, with 14 bases between them. CDR3 in amino acids: CASSQGLEWFTDTQYF. The CDR3 DNA reads TGTGCCAGCAGCCAAGGGCTAGAATGGTTTACAGATACGCAGTATTTT.

This clonotype was detected a few times. CDR3 region: CASTKEGEKLFF. Here the CDR3 DNA reads TGTGCCAGCACCAAAGAAGGAGAAAAACTGTTTTTT. The genes are TRBV28 and TRBJ1-4; no definite D call. This CDR3 region has 12 residues. Looked up from germline, CDR1 is MDHEN and CDR2 is SYDVKM. V gave up 7 bases and J gave up 8 bases, with 11 bases separating them.

The gene calls are TRBV7-2 and TRBJ1-5, with TRBD1 matching 9 bases. CDR1 and CDR2 (germline): SGHTA, FQGNSA. V shed 5 bases and J 5 bases; nucleotides not matched to a gene: 7. The CDR3 runs to 15 residues. In DNA form, the CDR3 reads TGTGCCAGCAGCCCAGGGACAGGGTGGGATCAGCCCCAGCATTTT. It translates to CASSPGTGWDQPQHF.

As DNA, the CDR3 is TGTGCCAGCAGCGGACCGGGACAGGACTACGAGCAGTACTTC. Translating it yields CASSGPGQDYEQYF. This chain links TRBV7-9 with TRBJ2-7; 8 bases agree with TRBD1. V trimming: 5 bases; J trimming: 3 bases; junction bases outside the gene matches: 6. Per the germline V gene, CDR1 is SEHNR and CDR2 is FQNEAQ (reference sequence). This CDR3 has 14 residues.

In its sample, this clonotype was seen many times. The chain carries TRBV7-2 and TRBJ2-3; the match to TRBD2 covers 8 bases. CDR3 size: 17 residues. Germline CDR1 is SGHTA and CDR2 is FQGNSA. Losses at the gene ends were 1 base for V and 0 bases for J; bases not matched to a gene: 6. CDR3 in DNA: TGTGCCAGCAGCTTAGTAGGGACTAGTCTCAGCACAGATACGCAGTATTTT. Its protein product is CASSLVGTSLSTDTQYF.

The chain uses TRBV12-3 or TRBV12-4 and TRBJ1-2; TRBD1 matches 9 bases. CDR3 size: 15 residues. With 6 bases clipped from V and 5 bases from J, the junction kept 10 bases outside the gene matches. The CDR3 here is CASRSSGTGKYGYTF. CDR3 DNA sequence: TGTGCCAGCAGGTCTTCCGGGACAGGGAAATATGGCTACACCTTC.

This clonotype was counted at least ten times. The rearrangement uses TRBV28 and TRBJ2-5; D call uncertain. Germline V lookup: CDR1 MDHEN, CDR2 SYDVKM. V was clipped by 6 bases and J by 1 base, with 3 bases between them. The CDR3 is made up of 11 amino acids. In DNA form, the CDR3 reads TGTGCCAGCAGGGCCCAAGAGACCCAGTACTTC. Translation gives CASRAQETQYF.